Listed below are T cell receptor beta chains from one sample, sequenced in a study of T-cell memory formation after mild COVID-19. TCRdb re-called the 5' RACE reads through MiXCR, storing one row per CDR3 protein. Of approximately 500,000 distinct CDR3 sequences listed, approximately 23% were seen once; the top ten hold around an eighth. Source material: PBMCs or a T cell subset sorted from them (not recorded which). The receptor source for this set is an adult woman who had mild COVID-19 (a few samples of this study predate the infection). Cell type and time point are not known. Each CDR3 is given with its conserved first and last residue. Each record gives: clone size, V gene, D gene, J gene, CDR3 DNA, CDR3 protein. D genes are given only for firm matches. Part of the rows lack a size; the others show once, few, many or a class for expanded clones.

size: few; V: TRBV4-2; D: TRBD2; J: TRBJ2-1; DNA: TGTGCCAGCAGCCAAGAAACGACTAGCGGGAGCATCGGTGAGCAGTTCTTC; CDR3: CASSQETTSGSIGEQFF
size: NA; V: TRBV6-6; D: TRBD2; J: TRBJ2-3; DNA: TGTGCCAGCAGGGGACCCGGGCGGGGGGTCACAGATACGCAGTATTTT; CDR3: CASRGPGRGVTDTQYF
size: NA; V: TRBV25-1; D: TRBD1; J: TRBJ2-5; DNA: TGTGCCAGCAGTCCTGGACAGGGGGCACAAGAGACCCAGTACTTC; CDR3: CASSPGQGAQETQYF
size: NA; V: TRBV6-5; D: NA; J: TRBJ1-6; DNA: TGTGCCAGCAGTTATGCGGGGGATTCACCCCTCCACTTT; CDR3: CASSYAGDSPLHF
size: NA; V: TRBV24-1; D: TRBD2; J: TRBJ2-2; DNA: TGTGCCACCAGTGATTCCCCCTTCGGGACTCCTAGCGGGATTACCGGGGAGCTGTTTTTT; CDR3: CATSDSPFGTPSGITGELFF
size: few; V: TRBV2; D: NA; J: TRBJ2-5; DNA: TGTGCCAGCAGTGAATGGACCGACGAAGGGCCCCAGTACTTC; CDR3: CASSEWTDEGPQYF
size: NA; V: TRBV6-2/TRBV6-3; D: NA; J: TRBJ2-7; DNA: TGTGCCAGCAGTTACCTGGGACACCGCTACGAGCAGTACTTC; CDR3: CASSYLGHRYEQYF
size: NA; V: TRBV23-1; D: NA; J: TRBJ2-3; DNA: TGCGCCAGCAGTGTCAGTCCAGATACGCAGTATTTT; CDR3: CASSVSPDTQYF
size: few; V: TRBV29-1; D: NA; J: TRBJ2-3; DNA: TGCAGCGACGGGTTATTCACAGATACGCAGTATTTT; CDR3: CSDGLFTDTQYF
size: NA; V: TRBV10-3; D: TRBD1; J: TRBJ1-6; DNA: TGTGCCATCAGGCCAGGGACAGATGATTCACCCCTCCACTTT; CDR3: CAIRPGTDDSPLHF
size: NA; V: TRBV12-3/TRBV12-4; D: TRBD1; J: TRBJ1-2; DNA: TGTGCCAGCAGTCCCCGGACAGGGGGTGGCTACACCTTC; CDR3: CASSPRTGGGYTF
size: few; V: TRBV7-7; D: TRBD2; J: TRBJ2-3; DNA: TGTGCTAGCGCTAGCGGGCCCAGCACAGATACGCAGTATTTT; CDR3: CASASGPSTDTQYF
size: NA; V: TRBV24-1; D: TRBD2; J: TRBJ2-1; DNA: TGTGCCACCAGTGATTTTTGGGCGGCGGGGGGGCCAAGTTGGTTCTTC; CDR3: CATSDFWAAGGPSWFF
size: NA; V: TRBV20-1; D: TRBD2; J: TRBJ2-7; DNA: TGCAGTGCTTCCCAGACTTTAGCGGGGGAGCAGTACTTC; CDR3: CSASQTLAGEQYF
size: NA; V: TRBV7-9; D: NA; J: TRBJ1-2; DNA: TGTGCCAGCAGCACCGGGCCGCAGCTTGGCTACACCTTC; CDR3: CASSTGPQLGYTF
size: many; V: TRBV5-1; D: TRBD2; J: TRBJ2-1; DNA: TGCGCCAGCAGCCCCTTATCGGGACTAGCGGGCAATGAGCAGTTCTTC; CDR3: CASSPLSGLAGNEQFF
size: few; V: TRBV6-5; D: TRBD1; J: TRBJ1-2; DNA: TGTGCCAGCAGGCGAGCGGCCGTTTGGGACAGGCAGAACTATGGCTACACCTTC; CDR3: CASRRAAVWDRQNYGYTF
size: NA; V: TRBV29-1; D: TRBD1; J: TRBJ1-1; DNA: TGCAGCGTTGAAGGGGGGACAGGGGGCGAATACACTGAAGCTTTCTTT; CDR3: CSVEGGTGGEYTEAFF
size: few; V: TRBV2; D: NA; J: TRBJ1-2; DNA: TGTGCCAGCGCCCCAAGCGGGGTGAGTGGCTACACCTTC; CDR3: CASAPSGVSGYTF
size: NA; V: TRBV19; D: NA; J: TRBJ2-7; DNA: TGTGCCAGTAGTATTGGGCAGGGCTACGAGCAGTACTTC; CDR3: CASSIGQGYEQYF
size: NA; V: TRBV7-9; D: NA; J: TRBJ1-4; DNA: TGTGCCAGCCCCGGCGTGACAGGCATAAATGAAAAACTGTTTTTT; CDR3: CASPGVTGINEKLFF
size: NA; V: TRBV7-9; D: TRBD2; J: TRBJ2-1; DNA: TGTGCCAGCAGCCCCTCGGGACTAGCGGGAGTAGGTGAGCAGTTCTTC; CDR3: CASSPSGLAGVGEQFF
size: few; V: TRBV10-3; D: NA; J: TRBJ1-2; DNA: TGTGCCATCATTGAAACGGCTTCCTATGGCTACACCTTC; CDR3: CAIIETASYGYTF
size: NA; V: TRBV6-4; D: TRBD2; J: TRBJ2-1; DNA: TGTGCCAGCAGCGTTAGCGGGGGGCATGAGCAGTTCTTC; CDR3: CASSVSGGHEQFF
size: NA; V: TRBV18; D: NA; J: TRBJ1-1; DNA: TGTGCCAGCTCACCTCCTGGACAGATGGGGACTGAAGCTTTCTTT; CDR3: CASSPPGQMGTEAFF
size: NA; V: TRBV6-5; D: NA; J: TRBJ1-1; DNA: TGTGCCAGCACTCTGCATCTAGGGGGGGGCACTGAAGCTTTCTTT; CDR3: CASTLHLGGGTEAFF
size: few; V: TRBV18; D: NA; J: TRBJ2-1; DNA: TGTGCCAGCTCACCCCCTTTTGGTAGCGACTATGAGCAGTTCTTC; CDR3: CASSPPFGSDYEQFF
size: NA; V: TRBV5-1; D: TRBD2; J: TRBJ2-3; DNA: TGCGCCAGCAGCTATCAAAGAAGCGGGAGCAGCACAGATACGCAGTATTTT; CDR3: CASSYQRSGSSTDTQYF
size: many; V: TRBV12-3/TRBV12-4; D: NA; J: TRBJ1-5; DNA: TGTGCCAGCAGTTTGGACGGCCAGCCCCAGCATTTT; CDR3: CASSLDGQPQHF
size: NA; V: TRBV19; D: TRBD1; J: TRBJ1-1; DNA: TGTGCCAGTAGTGGCGCCAGGGGGCGCGGGACTGAAGCTTTCTTT; CDR3: CASSGARGRGTEAFF
size: few; V: TRBV7-8; D: NA; J: TRBJ1-4; DNA: TGTGCCAGCAGCGGGGGTCGCCTTGGGGCTAATGAAAAACTGTTTTTT; CDR3: CASSGGRLGANEKLFF
size: few; V: TRBV12-3/TRBV12-4; D: NA; J: TRBJ1-2; DNA: TGTGCCAGCAGTTTAGGTCCAGGCGCCTTCTATGGCTACACCTTC; CDR3: CASSLGPGAFYGYTF
size: NA; V: TRBV12-3/TRBV12-4; D: TRBD2; J: TRBJ2-5; DNA: TGTGCCAGCAGTGGCGAGGCGGGGGGCGAAGAGACCCAGTACTTC; CDR3: CASSGEAGGEETQYF
size: NA; V: TRBV6-2/TRBV6-3; D: TRBD1; J: TRBJ1-1; DNA: TGTGCCAGCAGGTCCGGACAGGTTGAAGCTTTCTTT; CDR3: CASRSGQVEAFF
size: NA; V: TRBV9; D: NA; J: TRBJ2-1; DNA: TGTGCCAGCAGCGTAGACAGCGCGGGGATCTACAATGAGCAGTTCTTC; CDR3: CASSVDSAGIYNEQFF
size: NA; V: TRBV4-3; D: TRBD1; J: TRBJ2-7; DNA: TGCGCCAGCAGCCACCGATGGACAGGGGTCTCCTACGAGCAGTACTTC; CDR3: CASSHRWTGVSYEQYF
size: NA; V: TRBV15; D: NA; J: TRBJ2-1; DNA: TGTGCCACCAGTGCCTCAGGGATAGCGCAGTTCTTC; CDR3: CATSASGIAQFF
size: NA; V: TRBV5-1; D: TRBD2; J: TRBJ2-2; DNA: TGCGCCAGCAGGCGGGAGGGCCATAACACCGGGGAGCTGTTTTTT; CDR3: CASRREGHNTGELFF
size: few; V: TRBV5-8; D: NA; J: TRBJ2-2; DNA: TGTGCCAGCAGCTACGACCGGGACCTAGGCCGGGACACCGGGGAGCTGTTTTTT; CDR3: CASSYDRDLGRDTGELFF
size: NA; V: TRBV7-2; D: TRBD2; J: TRBJ2-1; DNA: TGTGCCAGCAGCTTAAGTGCATCTAGCGGGAGTTACAATGAGCAGTTCTTC; CDR3: CASSLSASSGSYNEQFF
size: NA; V: TRBV30; D: NA; J: TRBJ2-2; DNA: TGTGCCTGGAGTAAGCAAGACAGGGACTCCGGGGAGCTGTTTTTT; CDR3: CAWSKQDRDSGELFF
size: NA; V: TRBV4-3; D: TRBD1; J: TRBJ1-1; DNA: TGCGCCAGCAGCCAAGACGTCACAGGGGGCGTCAAGGGCACTGAAGCTTTCTTT; CDR3: CASSQDVTGGVKGTEAFF
size: few; V: TRBV6-5; D: NA; J: TRBJ2-3; DNA: TGTGCCAGCAGGACCAATGGTCGCACAGATACGCAGTATTTT; CDR3: CASRTNGRTDTQYF
size: NA; V: TRBV20-1; D: NA; J: TRBJ2-1; DNA: TGCAGTGCTAGAGTGTATCATGACGGGAGTACAGCGAGCTCCTACAATGAGCAGTTCTTC; CDR3: CSARVYHDGSTASSYNEQFF